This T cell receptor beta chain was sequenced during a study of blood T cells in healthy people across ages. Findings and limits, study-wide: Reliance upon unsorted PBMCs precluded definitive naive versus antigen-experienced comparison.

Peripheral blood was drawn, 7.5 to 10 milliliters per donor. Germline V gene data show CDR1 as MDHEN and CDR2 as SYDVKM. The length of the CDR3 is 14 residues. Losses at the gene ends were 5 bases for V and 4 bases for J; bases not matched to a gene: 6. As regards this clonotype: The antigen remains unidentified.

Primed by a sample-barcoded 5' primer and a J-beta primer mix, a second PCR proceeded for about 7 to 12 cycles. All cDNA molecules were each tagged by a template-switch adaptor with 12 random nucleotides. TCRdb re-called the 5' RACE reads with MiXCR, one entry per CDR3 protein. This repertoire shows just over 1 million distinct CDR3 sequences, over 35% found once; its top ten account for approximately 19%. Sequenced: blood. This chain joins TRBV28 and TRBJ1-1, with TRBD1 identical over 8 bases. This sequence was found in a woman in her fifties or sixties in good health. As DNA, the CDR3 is TGTGCCAGCAGTCCCAGGGGGCTCGGCACTGAAGCTTTCTTT. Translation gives CASSPRGLGTEAFF.